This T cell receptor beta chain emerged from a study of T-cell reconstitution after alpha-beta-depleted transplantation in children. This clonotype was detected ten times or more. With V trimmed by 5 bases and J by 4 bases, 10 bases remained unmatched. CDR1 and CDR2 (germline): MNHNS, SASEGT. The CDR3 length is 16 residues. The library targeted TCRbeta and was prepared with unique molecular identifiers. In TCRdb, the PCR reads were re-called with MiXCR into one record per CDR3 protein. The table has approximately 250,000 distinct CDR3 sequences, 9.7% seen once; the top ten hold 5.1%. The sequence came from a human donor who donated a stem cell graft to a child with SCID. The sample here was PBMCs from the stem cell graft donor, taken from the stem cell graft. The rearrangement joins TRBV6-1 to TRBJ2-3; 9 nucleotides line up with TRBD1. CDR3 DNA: TGTGCCAGCAGTAGGGGACAGGGCGAAAGGGCAGATACGCAGTATTTT. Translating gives CASSRGQGERADTQYF.